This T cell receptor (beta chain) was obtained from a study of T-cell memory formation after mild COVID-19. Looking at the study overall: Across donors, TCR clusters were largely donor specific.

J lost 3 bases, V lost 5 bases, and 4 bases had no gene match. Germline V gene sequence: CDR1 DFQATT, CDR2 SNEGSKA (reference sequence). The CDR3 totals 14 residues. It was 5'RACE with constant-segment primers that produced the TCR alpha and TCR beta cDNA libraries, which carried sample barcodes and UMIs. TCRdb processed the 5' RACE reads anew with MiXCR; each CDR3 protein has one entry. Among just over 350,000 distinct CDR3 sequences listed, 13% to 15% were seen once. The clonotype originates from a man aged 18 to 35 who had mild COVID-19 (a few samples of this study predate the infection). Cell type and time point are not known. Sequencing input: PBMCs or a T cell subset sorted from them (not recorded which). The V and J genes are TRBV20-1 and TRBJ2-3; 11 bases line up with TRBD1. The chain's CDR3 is CSASGQGATDTQYF. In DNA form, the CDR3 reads TGCAGTGCTTCCGGACAGGGGGCAACAGATACGCAGTATTTT.